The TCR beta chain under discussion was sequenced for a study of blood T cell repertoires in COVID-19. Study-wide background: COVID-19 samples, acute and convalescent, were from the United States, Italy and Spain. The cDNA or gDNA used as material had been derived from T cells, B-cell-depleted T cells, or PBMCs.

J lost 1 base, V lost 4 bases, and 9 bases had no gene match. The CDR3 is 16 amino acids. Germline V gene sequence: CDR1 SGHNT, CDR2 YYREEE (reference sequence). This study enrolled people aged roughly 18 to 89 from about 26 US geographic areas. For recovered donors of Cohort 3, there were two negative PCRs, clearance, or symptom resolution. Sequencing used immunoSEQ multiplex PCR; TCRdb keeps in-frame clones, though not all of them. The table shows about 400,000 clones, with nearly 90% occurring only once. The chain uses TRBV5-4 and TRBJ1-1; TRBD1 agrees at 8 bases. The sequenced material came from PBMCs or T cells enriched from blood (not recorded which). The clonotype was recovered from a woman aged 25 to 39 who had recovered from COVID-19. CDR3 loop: CASSPGQGAANTEAFF. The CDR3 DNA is TGTGCCAGCAGCCCGGGTCAGGGGGCGGCGAACACTGAAGCTTTCTTT. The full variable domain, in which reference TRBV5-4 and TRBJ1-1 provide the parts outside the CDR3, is ETGVTQSPTHLIKTRGQQVTLRCSSQSGHNTVSWYQQALGQGPQFIFQYYREEENGRGNFPPRFSGLQFPNYSSELNVNALELDDSALYLCASSPGQGAANTEAFFGQGTRLTVV.